Listed here are 5 T cell receptor beta chains from one sample, sequenced in a study of OX40 agonist ivuxolimab in advanced cancers. The data were produced by immunoSEQ multiplex PCR, yet TCRdb's version contains in-frame clones alone and is incomplete. The data show 75,000 to 100,000 clones, with more than 80% seen just once and 4.5% to 6% held by the top ten. The sample in question was CD4+ or CD8+ T cells sorted from blood, obtained in a trial of the OX40 agonist ivuxolimab. The receptors originated from an adult with an advanced solid tumor such as melanoma, head and neck, liver or kidney cancer.

J is TRBJ2-5 and V is TRBV11-2; D is undetermined. CDR1 and CDR2 (germline): SGHAT, FQNNGV. Trimming left V 5 bases short and J 7 bases short, with 11 bases between. CDR3 length: 12 amino acids. This chain's CDR3 is CASSQVEGTQYF. CDR3 bases: TGTGCCAGCAGCCAAGTTGAAGGGACCCAGTACTTC.

The chain recombines TRBV4-1 with TRBJ1-5, with a tentative D call TRBD1 (6 bases). This CDR3 comprises 15 residues. V shed 4 bases and J shed 0 bases, with 10 bases lying between them. Germline loops: CDR1 MGHRA, CDR2 YSYEKL. This CDR3 is CASSPWTASNQPQHF. The CDR3 nucleotides read TGCGCCAGCAGCCCTTGGACAGCTAGCAATCAGCCCCAGCATTTT.

The gene calls are TRBV19 and TRBJ1-2; the D gene is possibly TRBD1 (5 bases). The CDR3 extends over 15 amino acids. Germline V gene sequence: CDR1 LNHDA, CDR2 SQIVND (reference sequence). V lost 6 bases and J 0 bases, leaving 14 bases between the germline ends. The CDR3: CASSPLRGPNYGYTF. CDR3 coding DNA: TGTGCCAGTAGCCCCCTGAGGGGCCCTAACTATGGCTACACCTTC. Together with reference TRBV19 and TRBJ1-2, the CDR3 gives the full variable domain: DGGITQSPKYLFRKEGQNVTLSCEQNLNHDAMYWYRQDPGQGLRLIYYSQIVNDFQKGDIAEGYSVSREKKESFPLTVTSAQKNPTAFYLCASSPLRGPNYGYTFGSGTRLTVV.

The chain has TRBV5-1 and TRBJ2-7, with a weak D call TRBD1 (6 bases). Trimming left V 4 bases short and J 2 bases short, with 16 bases between. Germline V gene sequence: CDR1 SGHRS, CDR2 YFSETQ. CDR3 size: 15 residues. The CDR3 coding sequence is TGCGCCAGCAGCCTGGGGGACACGGACGCCTACGAGCAGTACTTC. It encodes CASSLGDTDAYEQYF.

This clone was seen only a few times. The chain links TRBV7-2 to TRBJ1-1, with a tentative D call TRBD1 (5 bases). Germline CDR1 and CDR2: SGHTA and FQGNSA. The V and J ends lost 1 base and 4 bases respectively, with 10 bases between them. The CDR3 is 14 residues long. The CDR3 sequence is CASSLEGTVTEAFF. CDR3 sequence (DNA): TGTGCCAGCAGCTTAGAAGGGACGGTCACTGAAGCTTTCTTT. The entire variable domain, with the rest obtained from reference TRBV7-2 and TRBJ1-1, is as follows: GAGVSQSPSNKVTEKGKDVELRCDPISGHTALYWYRQSLGQGLEFLIYFQGNSAPDKSGLPSDRFSAERTGGSVSTLTIQRTQQEDSAVYLCASSLEGTVTEAFFGQGTRLTVV.